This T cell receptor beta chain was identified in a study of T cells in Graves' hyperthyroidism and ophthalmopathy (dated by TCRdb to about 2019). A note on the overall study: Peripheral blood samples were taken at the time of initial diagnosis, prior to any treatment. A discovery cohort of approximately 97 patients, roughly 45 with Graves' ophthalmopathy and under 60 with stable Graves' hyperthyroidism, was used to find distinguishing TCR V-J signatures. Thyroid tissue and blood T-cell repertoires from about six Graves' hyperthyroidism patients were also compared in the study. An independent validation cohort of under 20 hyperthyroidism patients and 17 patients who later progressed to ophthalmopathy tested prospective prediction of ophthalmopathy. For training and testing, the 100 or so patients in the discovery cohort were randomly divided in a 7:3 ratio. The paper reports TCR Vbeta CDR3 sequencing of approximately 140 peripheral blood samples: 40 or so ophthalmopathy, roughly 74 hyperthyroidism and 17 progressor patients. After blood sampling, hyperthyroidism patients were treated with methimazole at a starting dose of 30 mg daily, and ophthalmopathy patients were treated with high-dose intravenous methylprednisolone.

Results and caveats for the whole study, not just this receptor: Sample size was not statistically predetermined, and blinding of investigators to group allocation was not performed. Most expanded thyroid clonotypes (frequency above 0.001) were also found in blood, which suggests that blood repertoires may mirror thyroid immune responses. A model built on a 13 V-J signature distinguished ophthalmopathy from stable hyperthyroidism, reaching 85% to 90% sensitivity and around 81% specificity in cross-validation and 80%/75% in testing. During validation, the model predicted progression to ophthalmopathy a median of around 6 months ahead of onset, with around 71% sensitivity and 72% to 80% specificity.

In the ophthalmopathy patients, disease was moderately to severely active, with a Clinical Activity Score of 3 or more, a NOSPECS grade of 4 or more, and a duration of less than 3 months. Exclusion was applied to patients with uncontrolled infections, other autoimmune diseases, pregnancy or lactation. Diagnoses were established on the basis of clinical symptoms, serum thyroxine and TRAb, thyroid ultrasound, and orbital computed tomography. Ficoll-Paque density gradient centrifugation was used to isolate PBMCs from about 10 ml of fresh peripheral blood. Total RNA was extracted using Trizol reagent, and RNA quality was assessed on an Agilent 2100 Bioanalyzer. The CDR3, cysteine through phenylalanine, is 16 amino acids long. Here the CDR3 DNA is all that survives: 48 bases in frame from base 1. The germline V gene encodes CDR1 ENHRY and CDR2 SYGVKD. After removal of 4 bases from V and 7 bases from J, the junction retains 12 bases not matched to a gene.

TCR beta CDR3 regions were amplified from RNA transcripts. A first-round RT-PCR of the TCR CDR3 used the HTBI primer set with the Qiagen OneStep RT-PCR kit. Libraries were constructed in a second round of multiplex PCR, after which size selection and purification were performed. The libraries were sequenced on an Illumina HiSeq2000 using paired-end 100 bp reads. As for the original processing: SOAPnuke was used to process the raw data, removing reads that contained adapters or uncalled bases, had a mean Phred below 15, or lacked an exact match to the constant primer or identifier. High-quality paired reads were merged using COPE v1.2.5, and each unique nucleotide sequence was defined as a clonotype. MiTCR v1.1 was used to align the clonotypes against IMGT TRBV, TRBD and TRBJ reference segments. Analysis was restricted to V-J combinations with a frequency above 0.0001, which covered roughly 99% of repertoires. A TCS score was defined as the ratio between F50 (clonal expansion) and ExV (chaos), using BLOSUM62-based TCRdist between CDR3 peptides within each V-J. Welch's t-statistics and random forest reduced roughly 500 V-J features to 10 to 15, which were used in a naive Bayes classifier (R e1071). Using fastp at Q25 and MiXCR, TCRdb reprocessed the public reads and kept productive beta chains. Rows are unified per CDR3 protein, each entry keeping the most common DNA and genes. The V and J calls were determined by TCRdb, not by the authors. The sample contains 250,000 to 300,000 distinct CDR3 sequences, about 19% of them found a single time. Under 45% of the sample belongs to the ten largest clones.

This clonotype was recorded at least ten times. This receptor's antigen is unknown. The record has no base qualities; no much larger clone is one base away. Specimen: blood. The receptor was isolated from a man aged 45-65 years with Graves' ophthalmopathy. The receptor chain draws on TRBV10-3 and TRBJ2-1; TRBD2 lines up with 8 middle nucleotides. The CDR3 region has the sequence CAISVSTSGPQNEQFF. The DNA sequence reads TGTGCCATCAGTGTCAGTACTAGCGGACCTCAGAATGAGCAGTTCTTC.